This T cell receptor (beta chain) was found in a study of blood T cell repertoires in COVID-19. Turning to the study itself: COVID-19 samples collected from the United States, Italy and Spain covered acute and convalescent phases.

Per the germline V gene, CDR1 is LGHNT and CDR2 is FRNRAP. Between the trimmed V and J ends, which lost 0 bases and 7 bases, there was a span of 6 bases. CDR3 length: 12 amino acids. The data were produced by immunoSEQ multiplex PCR, yet TCRdb's version contains in-frame clones alone and is incomplete. This table holds about 220,000 clones, over 65% found once. The participants were between about 18 and 90 years old and came from roughly 25 US areas. Cohorts were assigned according to the clinical history that participants reported. Each recovered donor of Cohort 3 presented with two negative PCRs, clearance, or symptom resolution.

The TCR comes from a woman aged 55-69 years who had recovered from COVID-19. The sequenced material came from PBMCs or T cells enriched from blood (not recorded which). The chain is built from TRBV12-5 and TRBJ1-1; D not certain. In nucleotides, the CDR3 is TGTGCTAGTGGTTTGGTAGTCAGTGAAGCTTTCTTT. Its protein is CASGLVVSEAFF.